One and the same sample provided the 7 T cell receptor beta chains below, sequenced in a study of blood T cell repertoires in COVID-19. Libraries were prepared by immunoSEQ multiplex PCR; TCRdb keeps only in-frame clonotypes and omits some of them. The sample holds some 380,000 clones, approximately 77% seen once. Sequencing was performed on peripheral blood. All receptors derive from a human donor with acute or convalescent COVID-19. The donor label of this sample is uncertain.

This chain links TRBV6-5 with TRBJ1-2; D ambiguous. The V and J ends lost 6 bases and 4 bases respectively, with 12 bases between them. The CDR3 contains 13 residues. Germline CDR1 MNHEY, CDR2 SVGAGI. This CDR3 reads CASSGGRLYGYTF. Written as DNA, the CDR3 is TGTGCCAGCAGCGGAGGGAGGCTCTATGGCTACACCTTC.

This clone was found once. V gene TRBV2 combines with J gene TRBJ2-3; no clear D. The CDR3 length is 15 residues. Trimming removed 3 bases from V and 0 bases from J, with 10 bases in between. Germline CDR1 SNHLY, CDR2 FYNNEI. In nucleotides, the CDR3 is TGTGCCAGCAGTGATGTGGGCTGGAGCACAGATACGCAGTATTTT. It translates to CASSDVGWSTDTQYF.

V usage is TRBV5-1 and J usage is TRBJ2-2; 8 bases line up with TRBD1. The V and J ends lost 4 bases and 1 base, in that order; junction bases with no gene match: 6. From germline, CDR1 is SGHRS and CDR2 YFSETQ. The CDR3 totals 16 residues. The CDR3 DNA is TGCGCCAGCAGCACGGCCGGGACAGGGAACACCGGGGAGCTGTTTTTT. Amino acid sequence: CASSTAGTGNTGELFF.

This clone has a handful of counts. The chain combines TRBV19 with TRBJ1-5; the D is unclear. This CDR3 is 15 amino acids long. V was pared by 1 base and J by 2 bases, with 9 bases between. Germline V gene data show CDR1 as LNHDA and CDR2 as SQIVND (reference sequence). CDR3 protein: CASSIVAGRNQPQHF. In DNA form, the CDR3 reads TGTGCCAGTAGTATAGTAGCCGGTCGCAATCAGCCCCAGCATTTT.

This rearrangement joins TRBV7-9 to TRBJ1-4; D is uncertain. The CDR3 covers 15 residues. Deletions cut 3 bases from V and 3 bases from J, with 11 bases between. CDR1 and CDR2 (germline): SEHNR, FQNEAQ (reference sequence). The CDR3 nucleotides read TGTGCCAGCAGCTTTGCGTATGTAGCTAATGAAAAACTGTTTTTT. This sequence encodes CASSFAYVANEKLFF.

The rearrangement joins TRBV28 to TRBJ2-5; possibly TRBD1 for D (5 bases). Between the trimmed V and J ends, which lost 9 bases and 4 bases, there was a span of 15 bases. The CDR3 consists of 13 residues. Germline CDR1 MDHEN, CDR2 SYDVKM. The CDR3: CASISWQGETQYF. CDR3 DNA sequence: TGTGCCAGTATATCCTGGCAGGGAGAGACCCAGTACTTC.

The chain carries TRBV7-9 and TRBJ2-1; 7 bases map to TRBD1. Germline assignment: CDR1 SEHNR and CDR2 FQNEAQ (reference sequence). The CDR3 covers 15 residues. With V trimmed by 3 bases and J by 4 bases, 6 bases remained unmatched. The CDR3 spells CASSFRQGPYNEQFF. The CDR3, as DNA: TGTGCCAGCAGCTTTAGACAGGGCCCGTACAATGAGCAGTTCTTC.